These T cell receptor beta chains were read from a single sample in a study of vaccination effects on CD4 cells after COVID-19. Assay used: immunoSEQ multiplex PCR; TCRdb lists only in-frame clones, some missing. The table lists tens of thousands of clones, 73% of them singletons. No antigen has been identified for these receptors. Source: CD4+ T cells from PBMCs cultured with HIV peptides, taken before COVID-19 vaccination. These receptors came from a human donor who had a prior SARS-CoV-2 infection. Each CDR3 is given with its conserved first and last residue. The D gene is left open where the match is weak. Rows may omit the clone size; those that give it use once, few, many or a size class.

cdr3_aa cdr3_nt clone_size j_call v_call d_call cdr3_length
CASSTRTGSDTQYF TGTGCCAGCAGCACTAGGACAGGCTCAGATACGCAGTATTTT . TRBJ2-3 TRBV9 TRBD1 14
CASRAGVSPLHF TGTGCCAGCAGGGCAGGGGTTTCACCCCTCCACTTT . TRBJ1-6 TRBV2 . 12
CASSDIQGSYNSPLHF TGTGCCAGCAGTGATATCCAGGGGTCCTATAATTCACCCCTCCACTTT . TRBJ1-6 TRBV6-1 . 16
CASSLRRAEKLFF TGTGCCAGCAGTTTGAGGAGGGCCGAAAAACTGTTTTTT . TRBJ1-4 TRBV12-3/TRBV12-4 . 13
CASSDGTGDEKLFF TGTGCCAGCAGTGACGGGACAGGGGATGAAAAACTGTTTTTT . TRBJ1-4 TRBV6-1 TRBD1 14
CASSLDPQRGEQYF TGTGCCAGCAGTTTAGACCCCCAGCGGGGCGAGCAGTACTTC . TRBJ2-7 TRBV7-2 TRBD2 14
CASSLWEPGLILANEQFF TGTGCCAGCAGCTTATGGGAGCCGGGACTTATCCTAGCCAATGAGCAGTTCTTC . TRBJ2-1 TRBV7-2 . 18
CATSREGRENSPLHF TGTGCCACCAGCAGGGAGGGTCGCGAAAATTCACCCCTCCACTTT . TRBJ1-6 TRBV15 . 15
CASSLWLGGANVLTF TGTGCCAGCAGCTTATGGCTGGGCGGGGCCAACGTCCTGACTTTC . TRBJ2-6 TRBV7-2 . 15
CASSDRQGGDTIYF TGTGCCAGCAGCGACCGACAGGGGGGAGACACCATATATTTT . TRBJ1-3 TRBV9 TRBD1 14
CAWGTGVEQFF TGTGCCTGGGGAACAGGGGTCGAGCAGTTCTTC . TRBJ2-1 TRBV30 TRBD1 11
CASSYYNEQFF TGTGCCAGCAGCTATTACAATGAGCAGTTCTTC . TRBJ2-1 TRBV2 . 11
CASSYGGEEAFF TGTGCCAGCAGTTACGGAGGGGAAGAAGCTTTCTTT . TRBJ1-1 TRBV6-5 . 12
CASSQSIAGTYEQYF TGCGCCAGCAGCCAATCAATAGCGGGGACTTACGAGCAGTACTTC . TRBJ2-7 TRBV4-3 TRBD2 15
CASSLGAYNEQFF TGTGCCAGCAGCTTAGGTGCATACAATGAGCAGTTCTTC . TRBJ2-1 TRBV11-1 . 13
CASSRQDSYEQYF TGTGCCAGCAGCCGACAGGATTCCTACGAGCAGTACTTC . TRBJ2-7 TRBV11-3 . 13
CASSPIPSSGSRETQYF TGTGCCAGCAGCCCGATTCCGAGTAGCGGGAGCCGAGAGACCCAGTACTTC . TRBJ2-5 TRBV6-2/TRBV6-3 TRBD2 17
CASSRVVGMEAFF TGTGCCAGCTCACGGGTAGTAGGGATGGAAGCTTTCTTT . TRBJ1-1 TRBV18 . 13
CASSNAGGTYGYTF TGTGCCAGCAGCAATGCCGGGGGCACCTATGGCTACACCTTC . TRBJ1-2 TRBV5-4 . 14
CASSNGIDTQYF TGTGCCAGCTCAAACGGAATAGATACGCAGTATTTT few TRBJ2-3 TRBV18 . 12
CASRADNGNEQFF TGTGCCAGCAGGGCAGACAATGGCAATGAGCAGTTCTTC . TRBJ2-1 TRBV2 . 13
CASTIAGELFF TGTGCCAGTACAATTGCCGGGGAGCTGTTTTTT . TRBJ2-2 TRBV2 . 11
CASSLEAAFGKLFF TGTGCCAGCAGCTTAGAAGCCGCCTTTGGAAAACTGTTTTTT few TRBJ1-4 TRBV7-9 . 14
CASIDTGGVPLHF TGTGCCAGCATCGACACAGGAGGGGTGCCCCTCCACTTT . TRBJ1-6 TRBV28 . 13
CASSLATASGNTIYF TGCGCCAGCAGCTTGGCGACTGCCTCTGGAAACACCATATATTTT . TRBJ1-3 TRBV5-1 . 15
CASSPLPGGNLNEKLFF TGTGCCAGCAGTCCACTCCCCGGGGGGAACCTGAATGAAAAACTGTTTTTT . TRBJ1-4 TRBV27 . 17
CASGSLGREAFF TGTGCTAGTGGTTCTTTGGGGCGTGAAGCTTTCTTT . TRBJ1-1 TRBV12-5 . 12
CASSFRQGTNEKLFF TGTGCCAGCAGCTTTCGACAGGGCACTAATGAAAAACTGTTTTTT . TRBJ1-4 TRBV5-6 TRBD1 15
CARQGRGSVFGNQPQHF TGTGCCAGACAAGGAAGGGGATCGGTCTTTGGCAATCAGCCCCAGCATTTT once TRBJ1-5 TRBV27 . 17
CASSPRVANSYNEQFF TGCGCCAGCAGCCCGCGTGTGGCAAACTCCTACAATGAGCAGTTCTTC . TRBJ2-1 TRBV4-3 . 16
CASSPAGTEQFF TGTGCCAGCTCACCGGCCGGGACTGAGCAGTTCTTC few TRBJ2-1 TRBV18 . 12
CAISESLANALEQYF TGTGCCATCAGTGAGTCACTAGCTAACGCCTTAGAGCAGTACTTC . TRBJ2-7 TRBV10-3 . 15
CASSVEGAVTEAFF TGCGCCAGCAGTGTTGAGGGGGCTGTCACTGAAGCTTTCTTT few TRBJ1-1 TRBV10-2 TRBD1 14
CASSELGGSNQPQHF TGTGCCAGCAGTGAATTAGGGGGGTCCAATCAGCCCCAGCATTTT . TRBJ1-5 TRBV25-1 . 15
CATSDPTISGTGEETQYF TGTGCCACCAGTGATCCTACAATCTCCGGGACAGGGGAAGAGACCCAGTACTTC once TRBJ2-5 TRBV24-1 TRBD1 18
CASSEMISGGAGNSPLHF TGTGCCAGCAGTGAAATGATATCGGGGGGGGCAGGGAATTCACCCCTCCACTTT . TRBJ1-6 TRBV6-1 . 18
CASSLGKDRGPMNTEAFF TGTGCCAGCAGCTTAGGCAAGGACAGGGGGCCGATGAACACTGAAGCTTTCTTT . TRBJ1-1 TRBV7-6 TRBD1 18
CASSVGHLSSYEQYF TGTGCCAGCAGCGTAGGGCACCTGAGCTCCTACGAGCAGTACTTC . TRBJ2-7 TRBV9 . 15
CASSNGVTEAFF TGTGCCAGCAGTAATGGGGTTACTGAAGCTTTCTTT once TRBJ1-1 TRBV6-2/TRBV6-3 . 12
CASSLEPKSNYGYTF TGTGCCAGCAGCCTCGAGCCTAAGAGTAACTATGGCTACACCTTC . TRBJ1-2 TRBV4-2 . 15
CASSTGRGEKLFF TGTGCCAGTAGTACCGGGAGGGGGGAAAAACTGTTTTTT . TRBJ1-4 TRBV19 . 13
CSVEQDSGANVLTF TGCAGCGTTGAACAGGACTCTGGGGCCAACGTCCTGACTTTC . TRBJ2-6 TRBV29-1 . 14
CASSLDRGYEQYF TGTGCCAGCAGCTTGGATCGGGGCTACGAGCAGTACTTC few TRBJ2-7 TRBV13 . 13
CASSLGRQGTSSYEQYF TGTGCCAGCAGCTTAGGGAGACAGGGAACCAGCTCCTACGAGCAGTACTTC . TRBJ2-7 TRBV5-5 TRBD1 17
CASSLEPDHGLGVNHEQFF TGTGCCAGCAGCTTAGAACCTGATCACGGACTAGGAGTAAACCATGAGCAGTTCTTC once TRBJ2-1 TRBV11-3 TRBD2 19
CAWSVNLLGDEQYF TGTGCCTGGAGTGTAAATTTGTTAGGCGACGAGCAGTACTTC . TRBJ2-7 TRBV30 . 14
CASSSTSGGAGEQFF TGTGCCAGCAGCTCGACTAGCGGGGGGGCAGGTGAGCAGTTCTTC once TRBJ2-1 TRBV5-4 TRBD2 15
CASSLSGVEQYF TGTGCCAGCAGTTTATCGGGGGTGGAGCAGTACTTC . TRBJ2-7 TRBV28 . 12
CASSLDRTDEQYF TGCGCCAGCAGCTTGGATCGGACAGATGAGCAGTACTTC . TRBJ2-7 TRBV5-1 . 13